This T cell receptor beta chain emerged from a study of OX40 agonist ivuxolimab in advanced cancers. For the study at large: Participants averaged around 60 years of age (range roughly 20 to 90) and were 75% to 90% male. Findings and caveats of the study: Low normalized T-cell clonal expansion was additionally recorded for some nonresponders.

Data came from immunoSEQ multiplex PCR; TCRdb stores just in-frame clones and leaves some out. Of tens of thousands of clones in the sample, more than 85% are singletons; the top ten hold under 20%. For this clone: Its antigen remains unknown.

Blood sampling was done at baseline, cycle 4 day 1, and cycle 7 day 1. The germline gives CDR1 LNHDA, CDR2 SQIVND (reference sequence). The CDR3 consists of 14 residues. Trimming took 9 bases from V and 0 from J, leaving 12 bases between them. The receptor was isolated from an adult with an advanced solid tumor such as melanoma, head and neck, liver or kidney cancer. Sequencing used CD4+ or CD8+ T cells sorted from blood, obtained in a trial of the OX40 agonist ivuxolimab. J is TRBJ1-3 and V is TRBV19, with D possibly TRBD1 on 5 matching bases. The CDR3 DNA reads TGTGCCAGCAGGGACTCCCGCTCTGGAAACACCATATATTTT. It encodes CASRDSRSGNTIYF.